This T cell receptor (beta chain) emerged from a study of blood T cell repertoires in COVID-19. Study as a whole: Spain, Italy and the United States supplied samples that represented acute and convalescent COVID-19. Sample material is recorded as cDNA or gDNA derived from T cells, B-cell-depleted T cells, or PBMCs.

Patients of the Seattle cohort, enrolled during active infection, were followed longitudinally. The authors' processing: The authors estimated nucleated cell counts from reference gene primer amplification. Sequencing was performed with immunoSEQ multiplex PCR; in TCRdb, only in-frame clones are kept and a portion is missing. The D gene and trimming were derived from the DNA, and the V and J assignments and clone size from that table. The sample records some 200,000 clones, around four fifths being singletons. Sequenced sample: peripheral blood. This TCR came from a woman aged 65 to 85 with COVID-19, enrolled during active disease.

CDR3 loop: CASSEPGITEAFF. The CDR3 DNA reads TGTGCCAGCAGTGAACCGGGGATTACTGAAGCTTTCTTT. The chain carries TRBV25-1 and TRBJ1-1; D call uncertain. Germline loops: CDR1 MGHDK, CDR2 SYGVNS. V shed 2 bases and J shed 5 bases, with 9 bases lying between them. The CDR3 length is 13 residues.